The 32 T cell receptor beta chains below all came from one sample that was sequenced in a study of radiotherapy plus CTLA-4 blockade in lung cancer. The method was immunoSEQ multiplex PCR; TCRdb's version includes in-frame clones alone and lacks a portion of them. The sample comprises fewer than 65,000 clones, 80% to 90% of which are singletons, and approximately 5% rests with the top ten. Specimen: peripheral blood, collected from a patient treated with radiotherapy plus ipilimumab. The receptors derive from a human donor with non-small cell lung cancer whose response to radiotherapy plus ipilimumab could not be evaluated.

CDR3 sequence: CASSAGVYNEQFF. CDR3 nucleotides: TGTGCCAGCAGCGCGGGAGTCTACAATGAGCAGTTCTTC. The chain carries TRBV7-3 and TRBJ2-1; TRBD2 matches 7 bases. From germline, CDR1 is SGHTA and CDR2 FQGTGA. V lost 5 bases and J lost 3; bases outside the gene matches: 1. The CDR3 totals 13 residues.

This clone was observed a single time. As DNA, the CDR3 is TGTGCCAGTAGTGGGGAGTTGAATCAGCCCCAGCATTTT. Encoded protein: CASSGELNQPQHF. The chain has TRBV19 and TRBJ1-5; the D is unclear. Looked up from germline, CDR1 is LNHDA and CDR2 is SQIVND (reference sequence). The CDR3 covers 13 residues. V was pared by 5 bases and J by 4 bases, with 9 bases between.

The V gene is TRBV6-1, the J gene TRBJ2-1; D unclear. This CDR3 is 14 amino acids long. V was clipped by 2 bases and J by 4 bases, with 9 bases between them. From germline, CDR1 is MNHNS and CDR2 SASEGT. The CDR3 loop is CASSEFRLYNEQFF. Written as DNA, the CDR3 is TGTGCCAGCAGTGAATTCAGGCTATACAATGAGCAGTTCTTC.

The chain uses TRBV7-2 and TRBJ1-1, with a weak D call TRBD1 (6 bases). From germline, CDR1 is SGHTA and CDR2 FQGNSA. The CDR3 loop spans 15 amino acids. V dropped 2 bases and J dropped 1 base, with 11 bases sitting between them. The CDR3 region has the DNA TGTGCCAGCAGCTTAAGTCGGGGGGCGAACACTGAAGCTTTCTTT. As protein: CASSLSRGANTEAFF.

This chain joins TRBV4-3 and TRBJ2-7, with TRBD2 matching over 9 bases. V shed 0 bases and J 2 bases; nucleotides not matched to a gene: 11. CDR3 length: 18 residues. Germline V CDR1 and CDR2: LGHNA, YSLEER. The CDR3 protein is CASSQDRIAGGGAYEQYF. CDR3 bases: TGCGCCAGCAGCCAAGATCGTATTGCTGGCGGGGGGGCCTACGAGCAGTACTTC.

The chain employs TRBV9 and TRBJ1-5, with 8 bases matching TRBD1. This CDR3 region has 15 residues. Losses at the gene ends were 3 bases for V and 7 bases for J; bases not matched to a gene: 9. Germline V gene data show CDR1 as SGDLS and CDR2 as YYNGEE. CDR3 in amino acids: CASSAGQGGGQPQHF. As DNA, the CDR3 is TGTGCCAGCAGCGCTGGACAGGGCGGAGGACAGCCCCAGCATTTT.

The genes are TRBV15 and TRBJ2-3; 11 bases align to TRBD1. Germline values: CDR1 LNHNV, CDR2 YYDKDF (reference sequence). The J segment lost 4 bases and the V segment lost 5 bases, leaving 8 bases of the junction unmatched. The CDR3 has 16 amino acids. CDR3 sequence reads: CATSRRTGGRADTQYF. CDR3 in DNA: TGTGCCACCAGCCGTAGGACAGGGGGCCGGGCAGATACGCAGTATTTT.

The chain combines TRBV5-5 with TRBJ1-4; 8 nucleotides agree with TRBD1. Losses at the gene ends were 0 bases for V and 12 bases for J; bases not matched to a gene: 7. CDR3 length equals 14 residues. Germline V gene data show CDR1 as SGHKS and CDR2 as YYEKEE (reference sequence). CDR3 in DNA: TGTGCCAGCAGCTTGGGACAGGGGTGGGGGGAACTGTTTTTT. This translates into CASSLGQGWGELFF.

This clone occurred once. This chain links TRBV4-3 with TRBJ2-2, with D tentatively TRBD1 (6 bases). Trimming left V 0 bases short and J 1 base short, with 9 bases between. The CDR3 loop spans 16 amino acids. The germline CDR1 and CDR2 sequences are LGHNA and YSLEER. In nucleotides, the CDR3 is TGCGCCAGCAGCCAAGAACAGGGTTGGAACACCGGGGAGCTGTTTTTT. It translates to CASSQEQGWNTGELFF.

In this sample, this clone turned up once. The chain combines TRBV29-1 with TRBJ2-5, with D perhaps TRBD2 (7 bases). The CDR3 runs to 14 residues. Trimming took 3 bases from V and 4 from J, leaving 15 bases between them. Germline assignment: CDR1 SQVTM and CDR2 ANQGSEA. The CDR3, as DNA: TGCAGCGTTGAGCCGGGGGAGGGGGGAGAGACCCAGTACTTC. Its protein is CSVEPGEGGETQYF.

The chain links TRBV6-5 to TRBJ2-1; perhaps TRBD2 as D (6 bases). V was pared by 4 bases and J by 0 bases, with 13 bases between. The V gene's germline CDR1 is MNHEY and CDR2 SVGAGI. This CDR3 is 16 amino acids long. The CDR3 region is CASSSLGTGSYNEQFF. CDR3 sequence (DNA): TGTGCCAGCAGTTCGCTCGGGACTGGCTCCTACAATGAGCAGTTCTTC.

The rearrangement uses TRBV28 and TRBJ2-1; TRBD2 matches 11 bases. Germline CDR1 reads MDHEN; CDR2 reads SYDVKM. The CDR3 length is 15 residues. Losses at the gene ends were 6 bases for V and 8 bases for J; bases not matched to a gene: 9. In DNA form, the CDR3 reads TGTGCCAGCAGCCCCACTAGCGGGAGTCTCTATGAGCAGTTCTTC. Its protein product is CASSPTSGSLYEQFF.

This clone turned up a few times. The V call is TRBV4-1, the J call TRBJ2-7; 13 nucleotides agree with TRBD2. CDR3 length: 16 amino acids. The germline V gene has CDR1 MGHRA and CDR2 YSYEKL. The trim removed 0 bases at V and 6 bases at J, leaving 5 bases unmatched. CDR3 nucleotide sequence: TGCGCCAGCAGCCAAGACAGGGGACTAGCGGGGATCGAGCAGTACTTC. This codes for CASSQDRGLAGIEQYF.

The genes are TRBV5-1 and TRBJ1-1; D unclear. Germline V CDR1 and CDR2: SGHRS, YFSETQ. The CDR3 totals 16 residues. V lost 0 bases and J lost 4, with 16 bases in between. The CDR3 DNA is TGCGCCAGCAGCTTGGTAGCAGCCGGGTTGGGCACTGAAGCTTTCTTT. This gives the protein CASSLVAAGLGTEAFF.

This rearrangement joins TRBV5-1 to TRBJ2-1, with D possibly TRBD1 on 6 matching bases. Germline assignment: CDR1 SGHRS and CDR2 YFSETQ. This CDR3 is built from 14 residues. The V end lost 5 bases, the J end lost 5 bases, and 14 bases lay between the germline ends. This chain's CDR3 is CASRFDRSNNEQFF. CDR3 bases: TGCGCCAGCAGGTTCGACAGGAGCAACAATGAGCAGTTCTTC. Variable domain in full (rest from reference TRBV5-1 and TRBJ2-1): KAGVTQTPRYLIKTRGQQVTLSCSPISGHRSVSWYQQTPGQGLQFLFEYFSETQRNKGNFPGRFSGRQFSNSRSEMNVSTLELGDSALYLCASRFDRSNNEQFFGPGTRLTVL.

This chain joins TRBV7-3 and TRBJ1-3, with 7 positions matching TRBD1. The V gene end was trimmed by 4 bases and the J gene end by 4 bases; junction bases not matched to a gene: 1. Germline CDR1 is SGHTA and CDR2 is FQGTGA. The CDR3 is 13 amino acids. CDR3 sequence (DNA): TGTGCCAGCAGCTCGGGACAGGGAAACACCATATATTTT. Translated: CASSSGQGNTIYF.

This clone was detected once. The chain's CDR3 is CASSLTAGNYGYTF. The CDR3 bases are TGCGCCAGCAGCTTGACTGCAGGGAACTATGGCTACACCTTC. V is TRBV5-1 and J is TRBJ1-2; D might be TRBD1 (5 bases). From germline, CDR1 is SGHRS and CDR2 YFSETQ. CDR3 length: 14 residues. The V end was cut by 1 base, the J end by 2 bases, with 9 bases between.

CDR3 DNA: TGTGCCTCACTCAAAGCGGGAGGGCAGGGTGAGCAGTTCTTC. This sequence encodes CASLKAGGQGEQFF. The rearrangement links TRBV30 to TRBJ2-1; 10 bases are a match to TRBD2. The germline gives CDR1 GTSNPN, CDR2 SVGIG (reference sequence). V trimming: 7 bases; J trimming: 9 bases; junction bases outside the gene matches: 12. This CDR3 has 14 residues.

J is TRBJ1-1 and V is TRBV28, with D possibly being TRBD1 (5 bases). V dropped 6 bases and J dropped 0 bases, with 14 bases sitting between them. This CDR3 has 15 amino acids. Germline lookup yields CDR1 MDHEN and CDR2 SYDVKM. The CDR3 DNA reads as TGTGCCAGCAGGGAAAAGGGGAGGGTGAACACTGAAGCTTTCTTT. Its translation is CASREKGRVNTEAFF.

The count of this clone is one. The V and J genes are TRBV5-1 and TRBJ2-3, with D tentatively TRBD2 (5 bases). Looked up from germline, CDR1 is SGHRS and CDR2 is YFSETQ. This CDR3 contains 18 residues. V shed 2 bases and J shed 1 base, with 20 bases lying between them. The CDR3 is CASSFNRGEGPGTDTQYF. DNA of the CDR3: TGCGCCAGCAGCTTTAACCGGGGTGAAGGGCCTGGCACAGATACGCAGTATTTT.

This chain links TRBV7-3 with TRBJ2-7, with 7 bases aligning to TRBD2. The CDR3 has 16 amino acids. Germline V gene lookup returns CDR1 SGHTA and CDR2 FQGTGA. After removal of 1 base from V and 0 bases from J, the junction contained 6 bases not matched to a gene. The CDR3, as DNA: TGTGCCAGCAGCTTAAATCCAGCGGGGAACTCCTACGAGCAGTACTTC. Translating it yields CASSLNPAGNSYEQYF.

The chain carries TRBV19 and TRBJ1-5; a possible D gene is TRBD1 (5 bases). V dropped 3 bases and J dropped 0 bases, with 9 bases sitting between them. The length of the CDR3 is 15 residues. Per germline, CDR1 LNHDA and CDR2 SQIVND (reference sequence). The CDR3 sequence is CASSILGDSNQPQHF. Written as DNA, the CDR3 is TGTGCCAGTAGTATCCTAGGGGATAGCAATCAGCCCCAGCATTTT. The full variable domain, its missing parts supplied by reference TRBV19 and TRBJ1-5, is DGGITQSPKYLFRKEGQNVTLSCEQNLNHDAMYWYRQDPGQGLRLIYYSQIVNDFQKGDIAEGYSVSREKKESFPLTVTSAQKNPTAFYLCASSILGDSNQPQHFGDGTRLSIL.

This chain links TRBV9 with TRBJ2-1; 8 bases are a match to TRBD1. The CDR3 is 16 amino acids. With 3 bases clipped from V and 0 bases from J, the junction kept 5 bases outside the gene matches. Germline V gene data show CDR1 as SGDLS and CDR2 as YYNGEE. CDR3 protein: CASSAGGQVSYNEQFF. DNA of the CDR3: TGTGCCAGCAGCGCTGGGGGACAGGTCTCCTACAATGAGCAGTTCTTC.

This chain joins TRBV28 and TRBJ2-3; 7 positions agree with TRBD1. CDR1 and CDR2 from the germline V gene are MDHEN and SYDVKM. The CDR3 runs to 16 residues. Trimming cost V 4 bases and J 2 bases; bases outside gene matches: 9. CDR3: CASSWRTGEYTDTQYF. CDR3 nucleotides: TGTGCCAGCAGTTGGAGGACAGGCGAATACACAGATACGCAGTATTTT.

The rearrangement links TRBV27 to TRBJ2-3; TRBD2 might be the D (6 bases). Germline lookup yields CDR1 MNHEY and CDR2 SMNVEV (reference sequence). V dropped 6 bases and J dropped 5 bases, with 21 bases sitting between them. The CDR3 extends over 16 amino acids. The CDR3 spells CASSPSRRERLDTQYF. The CDR3 DNA reads as TGTGCCAGCAGCCCCTCCCGGAGGGAGAGGCTAGATACGCAGTATTTT.

The chain couples TRBV7-2 to TRBJ1-2; 9 nucleotides match TRBD1. The CDR3 spans 14 residues. Germline V lookup: CDR1 SGHTA, CDR2 FQGNSA. Germline trimming cut 4 bases from V and 4 bases from J; bases unmatched to any gene: 4. CDR3 bases: TGTGCCAGCAGCTCCACAGGGGGCGGCTATGGCTACACCTTC. It yields the protein CASSSTGGGYGYTF.

This chain connects TRBV11-1 to TRBJ2-7; D might be TRBD1 (7 bases). Trimming took off 5 bases at V and 4 bases at J, with 18 bases between the two ends. The germline CDR1 and CDR2 sequences are SGHAT and FQDESV (reference sequence). CDR3 size: 15 residues. The CDR3 is CASSLEQGGRYEQYF. The CDR3 nucleotides are TGTGCCAGCAGCCTCGAGCAGGGGGGCCGGTACGAGCAGTACTTC.

V and J are TRBV6-5 and TRBJ1-1, with TRBD1 matching 9 bases. This CDR3 is built from 14 residues. Germline V CDR1 and CDR2: MNHEY, SVGAGI. Unmatched junction bases numbered 0, after V lost 0 bases and J lost 4 bases. CDR3 in DNA: TGTGCCAGCAGTTACTCGACAGGGGGCACTGAAGCTTTCTTT. Its translation: CASSYSTGGTEAFF.

J is TRBJ2-4 and V is TRBV28; D gene uncertain. The CDR3 is 15 residues long. The germline V gene has CDR1 MDHEN and CDR2 SYDVKM. V shed 1 base and J shed 2 bases, with 9 bases lying between them. The CDR3 bases are TGTGCCAGCAGTTTATTGGCGGATCCCAAAAACATTCAGTACTTC. Amino acid sequence: CASSLLADPKNIQYF.

The chain joins TRBV5-1 to TRBJ2-1; D unclear. Between the trimmed V and J ends, which lost 6 bases and 5 bases, there was a span of 15 bases. The CDR3 is 14 residues long. Germline CDR1 is SGHRS and CDR2 is YFSETQ. This CDR3 is CASTWQTTDNEQFF. The CDR3 DNA reads TGCGCCAGCACTTGGCAAACCACAGACAATGAGCAGTTCTTC.

A few counts support this clone. The chain uses TRBV27 and TRBJ1-5; possible D gene TRBD1, 5 bases. Germline V gene sequence: CDR1 MNHEY, CDR2 SMNVEV (reference sequence). CDR3 length equals 15 residues. V was pared by 4 bases and J by 5 bases, with 15 bases between. CDR3 DNA sequence: TGTGCCAGCAGTTCAATCGGGGGGACCCATCAGCCCCAGCATTTT. This sequence encodes CASSSIGGTHQPQHF.

DNA for the CDR3: TGTGCCAGCAATATACAGGGAGCAGGGGCCAACGTCCTGACTTTC. This encodes CASNIQGAGANVLTF. V gene TRBV6-1 combines with J gene TRBJ2-6; a weak D match, TRBD1 (6 bases). Germline CDR1 reads MNHNS; CDR2 reads SASEGT. Trimming took off 7 bases at V and 4 bases at J, with 14 bases between the two ends. The CDR3 is made up of 15 amino acids.